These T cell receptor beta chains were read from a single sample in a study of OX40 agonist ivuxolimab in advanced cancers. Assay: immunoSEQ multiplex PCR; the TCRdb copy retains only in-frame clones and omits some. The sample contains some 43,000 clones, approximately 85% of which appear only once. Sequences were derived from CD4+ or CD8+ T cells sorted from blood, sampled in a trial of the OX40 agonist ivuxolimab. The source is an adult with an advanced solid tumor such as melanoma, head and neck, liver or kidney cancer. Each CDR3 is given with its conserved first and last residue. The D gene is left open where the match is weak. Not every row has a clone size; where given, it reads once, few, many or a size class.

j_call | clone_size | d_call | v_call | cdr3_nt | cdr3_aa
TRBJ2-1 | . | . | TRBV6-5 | TGTGCCAGCAAAGGACGGAGAGGCTACAATGAGCAGTTCTTC | CASKGRRGYNEQFF
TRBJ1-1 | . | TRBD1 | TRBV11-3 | TGTGCCAGCAGCTTAGGGGGGACAGGAGGAGCTTTCTTT | CASSLGGTGGAFF
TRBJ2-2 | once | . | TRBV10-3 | TGTGCCATCAGTGCGGGCACCGGGGAGCTGTTTTTT | CAISAGTGELFF
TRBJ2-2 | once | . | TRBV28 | TGTGCCAGCAGTCAGAGGATTCCCCTCGGGGAGCTGTTTTTT | CASSQRIPLGELFF
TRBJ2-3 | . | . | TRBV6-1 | TGTGCCAGCAAGCGAGGAACAAGCACAGATACGCAGTATTTT | CASKRGTSTDTQYF
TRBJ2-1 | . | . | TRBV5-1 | TGCGCCAGCTATTCAACGGGGAATGAGCAGTTCTTC | CASYSTGNEQFF
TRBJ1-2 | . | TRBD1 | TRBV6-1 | TGTGCCAGCAGTGGGGACAGCGACTTCAATGGCTACACCTTC | CASSGDSDFNGYTF
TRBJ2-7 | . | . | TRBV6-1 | TGTGCCAGCAAAAGTTGGGGGCAGGGCACCTACGAGCAGTACTTC | CASKSWGQGTYEQYF
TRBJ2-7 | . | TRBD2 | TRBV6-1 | TGTGCCAGCAGACTAGCGGGGGATAGCTCCTACGAGCAGTACTTC | CASRLAGDSSYEQYF
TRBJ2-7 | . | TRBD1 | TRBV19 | TGTGCCAGTAGTCAACAGGGGAAAGGAGACTACGAGCAGTACTTC | CASSQQGKGDYEQYF
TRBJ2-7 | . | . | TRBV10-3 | TGTGCCATCAGTGAATTCGGGGCCCCAAACGAGCAGTACTTC | CAISEFGAPNEQYF
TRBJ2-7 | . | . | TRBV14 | TGTGCCAGCAGCCAAGGGGCAGGGTCCCACGAGCAGTACTTC | CASSQGAGSHEQYF
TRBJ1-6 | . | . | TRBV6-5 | TGTGCCAGCAGTTACTCGTATCGGCCAGGGGAATCACCCCTCCACTTT | CASSYSYRPGESPLHF
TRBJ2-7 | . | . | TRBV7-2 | TGTGCCAGCAGCGAAATACAGGGACGCGAGCAGTACTTC | CASSEIQGREQYF
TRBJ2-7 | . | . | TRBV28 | TGTGCCAGCAGCGATCCAGGATTGGGGACAAAGTACCACGAGCAGTACTTC | CASSDPGLGTKYHEQYF
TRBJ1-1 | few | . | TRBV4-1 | TGCGCCAGCAGCCAAGAGTGGGGGGGGAACACTGAAGCTTTCTTT | CASSQEWGGNTEAFF
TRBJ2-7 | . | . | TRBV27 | TGTGCCAGCCGCACACAGGGCCACGAGCAGTACTTC | CASRTQGHEQYF
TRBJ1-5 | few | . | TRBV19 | TGTGCCAGTAGAGACGGCTACAATCAGCCCCAGCATTTT | CASRDGYNQPQHF
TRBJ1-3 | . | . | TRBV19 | TGTGCCAGTAGGACGAAAGTTGGAAACACCATATATTTT | CASRTKVGNTIYF
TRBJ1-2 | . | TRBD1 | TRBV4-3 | TGCGCCAGCAGCCAGGTCACCCGGACAGGCTATGGCTACACCTTC | CASSQVTRTGYGYTF
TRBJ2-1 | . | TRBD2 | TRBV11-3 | TGTGCCAGCAGCATCTTGACTAGCGACAATGAGCAGTTCTTC | CASSILTSDNEQFF
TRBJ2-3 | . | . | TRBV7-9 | TGTGCCAGCAGCTTAGGATTCCGGGACTCTCGCACTAGCACAGATACGCAGTATTTT | CASSLGFRDSRTSTDTQYF
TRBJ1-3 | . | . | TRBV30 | TGTGCCTGGAGTGTGATGGCTGGAAACACCATATATTTT | CAWSVMAGNTIYF